One and the same sample provided the 18 T cell receptor beta chains below, sequenced in a study of T cell responses to AZD1222 COVID-19 vaccine. Repertoires were generated with immunoSEQ multiplex PCR, while TCRdb's copy carries only in-frame clones and drops some. Altogether 84,000 or so clones are present, approximately 90% being singletons, with the ten largest covering roughly 1.6%. The sample was peripheral blood, taken on day 0 of AZD1222 vaccination. All receptors come from an adult in good health.

This rearrangement joins TRBV19 to TRBJ2-2; no firm D call. Germline V gene sequence: CDR1 LNHDA, CDR2 SQIVND (reference sequence). This CDR3 has 13 amino acids. The V gene lost 0 bases and the J gene lost 9 bases, with 8 bases spanning the gap. CDR3 residues: CASSIEYLRELFF. The CDR3 DNA reads TGTGCCAGTAGTATAGAGTACCTACGGGAGCTGTTTTTT.

The chain employs TRBV25-1 and TRBJ1-4; 9 nucleotides match TRBD1. The CDR3 is made up of 17 amino acids. CDR1 MGHDK and CDR2 SYGVNS come from the germline V gene. With 6 bases clipped from V and 0 bases from J, the junction kept 8 bases outside the gene matches. CDR3 bases: TGTGCCAGCAGCCCCCTCGGGACAGGGACAACTAATGAAAAACTGTTTTTT. This gives the protein CASSPLGTGTTNEKLFF.

V gene TRBV6-2 or TRBV6-3 combines with J gene TRBJ2-7; 8 nucleotides agree with TRBD1. Germline CDR1 is MNHEY and CDR2 is SVGEGT. The J segment lost 6 bases and the V segment lost 6 bases, leaving 13 bases of the junction unmatched. The CDR3 length is 15 residues. As DNA, the CDR3 is TGTGCCAGCAGCCTCCTAGGGGGACAGGTATCCGAGCAGTACTTC. Translated, it gives CASSLLGGQVSEQYF.

This chain links TRBV7-9 with TRBJ2-3; D unclear. Trimming took 5 bases from V and 5 from J, leaving 14 bases between them. CDR1 is SEHNR, CDR2 FQNEAQ, per germline (reference sequence). The CDR3 loop spans 14 amino acids. The CDR3 region is CASSPQLSGDTQYF. CDR3 sequence (DNA): TGTGCCAGCAGCCCCCAGTTGTCGGGAGATACGCAGTATTTT.

The V gene is TRBV7-8, the J gene TRBJ1-2; the D is unclear. Deletions cut 0 bases from V and 1 base from J, with 6 bases between. This CDR3 contains 14 residues. Germline V CDR1 and CDR2: SGHVS, FQNEAQ. The CDR3 sequence: CASSLARDNYGYTF. Written as DNA, the CDR3 is TGTGCCAGCAGCTTAGCCCGGGATAACTATGGCTACACCTTC. The complete variable domain, with remaining parts taken from reference TRBV7-8 and TRBJ1-2, reads GAGVSQSPRYKVAKRGQDVALRCDPISGHVSLFWYQQALGQGPEFLTYFQNEAQLDKSGLPSDRFFAERPEGSVSTLKIQRTQQEDSAVYLCASSLARDNYGYTFGSGTRLTVV.

The chain links TRBV7-2 to TRBJ2-2; weak D call: TRBD1 (5 bases). This CDR3 spans 15 amino acids. Between the trimmed V and J ends, which lost 1 base and 1 base, there was a span of 7 bases. CDR1 is SGHTA, CDR2 FQGNSA, per germline. The CDR3 DNA reads as TGTGCCAGCAGCTTAGGACAGATGAACACCGGGGAGCTGTTTTTT. Amino acid sequence: CASSLGQMNTGELFF.

The chain links TRBV7-3 to TRBJ2-1; either TRBD1 or TRBD2 may fit D (5 bases each). CDR1 is SGHTA, CDR2 FQGTGA, per germline. The CDR3 runs 15 residues. Deletions cut 1 base from V and 0 bases from J, with 7 bases between. Here the CDR3 reads CASSLRGSSYNEQFF. The CDR3 nucleotides read TGTGCCAGCAGCTTAAGGGGGAGCTCCTACAATGAGCAGTTCTTC.

The gene calls are TRBV7-6 and TRBJ2-5; 11 bases line up with TRBD2. The V and J ends lost 10 bases and 5 bases, in that order; junction bases with no gene match: 12. Germline V lookup: CDR1 SGHVS, CDR2 FNYEAQ. CDR3 length: 15 residues. CDR3 in amino acids: CATGTSGSRGETQYF. The CDR3 DNA reads TGTGCCACCGGGACTAGCGGTTCTCGCGGGGAGACCCAGTACTTC.

This clone occurred a few times. The chain employs TRBV19 and TRBJ2-1; 9 positions agree with TRBD2. The junction had 5 bases not matched to a gene; V was cut back by 5 bases and J by 3 bases. This CDR3 contains 15 residues. The germline gives CDR1 LNHDA, CDR2 SQIVND (reference sequence). CDR3 amino acids: CASSLTSGDYNEQFF. The CDR3 DNA sequence: TGTGCCAGTAGTTTGACTAGCGGAGACTACAATGAGCAGTTCTTC.

The chain employs TRBV12-3 or TRBV12-4 and TRBJ2-3; D might be TRBD2 (6 bases). This CDR3 spans 13 amino acids. V shed 3 bases and J shed 4 bases, with 8 bases lying between them. For the CDR3, the DNA is TGTGCCAGCAGTTTTTCTAGCGCAGATACGCAGTATTTT. Amino acid sequence: CASSFSSADTQYF.

This rearrangement joins TRBV19 to TRBJ1-3; the match to TRBD1 covers 7 bases. From germline, CDR1 is LNHDA and CDR2 SQIVND (reference sequence). This CDR3 spans 16 amino acids. With V trimmed by 7 bases and J by 1 base, 10 bases remained unmatched. The CDR3 sequence: CASNVGTVRSGNTIYF. In nucleotides, the CDR3 is TGTGCCAGTAACGTCGGGACAGTCAGATCTGGAAACACCATATATTTT.

The chain links TRBV24-1 to TRBJ2-5; maybe TRBD1 (5 bases). Germline CDR1 reads KGHDR; CDR2 reads SFDVKD. The ends were cut back, 3 bases at V and 4 bases at J, with 14 bases in the middle. CDR3 length equals 15 residues. The CDR3 nucleotides read TGTGCCACCAGTGATGGCAGGCAGGGATTAGAGACCCAGTACTTC. Its translation is CATSDGRQGLETQYF.

The rearrangement links TRBV9 to TRBJ1-4; D gene uncertain. This CDR3 has 15 amino acids. Germline loops: CDR1 SGDLS, CDR2 YYNGEE. Trimming took 0 bases from V and 3 from J, leaving 9 bases between them. In DNA form, the CDR3 reads TGTGCCAGCAGCGTAGTTCCCGGGGCTAATGAAAAACTGTTTTTT. This codes for CASSVVPGANEKLFF. Together with reference TRBV9 and TRBJ1-4, the CDR3 gives the full variable domain: DSGVTQTPKHLITATGQRVTLRCSPRSGDLSVYWYQQSLDQGLQFLIQYYNGEERAKGNILERFSAQQFPDLHSELNLSSLELGDSALYFCASSVVPGANEKLFFGSGTQLSVL.

This chain uses TRBV27 with TRBJ1-1; no definite D call. Trimming removed 5 bases at V and 1 base at J, with 20 bases between. Germline lookup yields CDR1 MNHEY and CDR2 SMNVEV (reference sequence). The CDR3 covers 17 residues. This CDR3 reads CASSVGLRPYSNTEAFF. The CDR3, as DNA: TGTGCCAGCAGTGTAGGGCTCCGGCCCTATTCGAACACTGAAGCTTTCTTT.

As for this clone: The junction does not match germline at one end; this may be a read error. The chain recombines TRBV7-7 with TRBJ2-3; D is possibly TRBD2 (5 bases). Germline V gene sequence: CDR1 SSHAT, CDR2 FNYEAQ (reference sequence). This CDR3 is 13 amino acids long. CDR3 coding DNA: TGTGCTAGCAGCTTAGCGTTCGGGGATACGCAGTATTTT. Translation gives CASSLAFGDTQYF. Full variable domain (missing parts from reference TRBV7-7 and TRBJ2-3): GAGVSQSPRYKVTKRGQDVTLRCDPISSHATLYWYQQALGQGPEFLTYFNYEAQPDKSGLPSDRFSAERPEGSISTLTIQRTEQRDSAMYRCASSLAFGDTQYFGPGTRLTVL.

The chain's CDR3 is CASSEQGGTEAFF. The DNA of the CDR3 is TGCGCCAGCAGTGAGCAGGGTGGCACTGAAGCTTTCTTT. The chain recombines TRBV10-1 with TRBJ1-1, with D tentatively TRBD1 (5 bases). This CDR3 region has 13 residues. Germline V gene lookup returns CDR1 WNHNN and CDR2 SYGVQD (reference sequence). V lost 2 bases to trimming and J lost 4 bases, with 8 bases between them.

V usage is TRBV18 and J usage is TRBJ2-1, with TRBD1 matching over 11 bases. This CDR3 region has 17 residues. The germline CDR1 and CDR2 sequences are KGHSH and LQKENI. Trimming cost V 4 bases and J 0 bases; bases outside gene matches: 5. The CDR3 region is CASSRAGTGGSYNEQFF. DNA of the CDR3: TGTGCCAGCTCACGGGCCGGGACAGGGGGCTCCTACAATGAGCAGTTCTTC.

The chain couples TRBV19 to TRBJ2-1; 11 bases agree with TRBD1. CDR3 length: 16 residues. V gave up 7 bases and J gave up 6 bases; unmatched junction bases: 11. Germline lookup yields CDR1 LNHDA and CDR2 SQIVND (reference sequence). The CDR3, as DNA: TGTGCCAGTACCCCGGGACAGGGGGTTCGGGGCAATGAGCAGTTCTTC. Protein: CASTPGQGVRGNEQFF.